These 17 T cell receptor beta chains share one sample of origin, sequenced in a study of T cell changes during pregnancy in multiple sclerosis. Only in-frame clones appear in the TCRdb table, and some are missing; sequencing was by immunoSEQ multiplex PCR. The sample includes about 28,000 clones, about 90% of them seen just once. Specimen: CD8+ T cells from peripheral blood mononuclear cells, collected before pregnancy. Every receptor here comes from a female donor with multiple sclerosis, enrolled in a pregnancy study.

CDR3 protein: CASRPRESGNTIYF. In DNA, the CDR3 is TGTGCCAGCAGGCCGAGGGAGTCTGGAAACACCATATATTTT. The chain links TRBV7-9 to TRBJ1-3; D uncertain. Germline V gives CDR1 SEHNR, CDR2 FQNEAQ (reference sequence). The CDR3 totals 14 residues. V dropped 6 bases and J dropped 1 base, with 10 bases sitting between them. The full variable domain, rest sourced from reference TRBV7-9 and TRBJ1-3, is DTGVSQNPRHKITKRGQNVTFRCDPISEHNRLYWYRQTLGQGPEFLTYFQNEAQLEKSRLLSDRFSAERPKGSFSTLEIQRTEQGDSAMYLCASRPRESGNTIYFGEGSWLTVV.

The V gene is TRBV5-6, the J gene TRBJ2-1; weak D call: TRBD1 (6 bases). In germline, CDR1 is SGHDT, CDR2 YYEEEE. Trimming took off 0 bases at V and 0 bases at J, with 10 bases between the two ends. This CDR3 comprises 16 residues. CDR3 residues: CASSLGTGYSYNEQFF. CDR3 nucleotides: TGTGCCAGCAGCTTGGGTACAGGGTACTCCTACAATGAGCAGTTCTTC.

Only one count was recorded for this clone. The CDR3: CASGPGTGVVETQYF. The CDR3 coding sequence is TGTGCCAGCGGACCCGGGACAGGGGTTGTGGAGACCCAGTACTTC. The V gene is TRBV9, the J gene TRBJ2-5; 10 nucleotides match TRBD1. This CDR3 contains 15 residues. CDR1 and CDR2 (germline): SGDLS, YYNGEE. The J segment lost 5 bases and the V segment lost 7 bases, leaving 11 bases of the junction unmatched.

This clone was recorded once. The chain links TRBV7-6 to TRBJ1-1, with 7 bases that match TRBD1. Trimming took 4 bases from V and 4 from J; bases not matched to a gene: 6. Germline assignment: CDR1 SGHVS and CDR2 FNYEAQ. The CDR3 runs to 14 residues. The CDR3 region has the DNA TGTGCCAGCAGCTCAGACAGGGAGGTCACTGAAGCTTTCTTT. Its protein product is CASSSDREVTEAFF.

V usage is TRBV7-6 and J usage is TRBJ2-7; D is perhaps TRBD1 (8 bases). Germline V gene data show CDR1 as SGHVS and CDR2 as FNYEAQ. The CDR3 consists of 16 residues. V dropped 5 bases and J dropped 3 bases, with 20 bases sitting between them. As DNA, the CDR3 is TGTGCCAGCAGCCCGGGGGAGGGACAGGAGCTCTACGAGCAGTACTTC. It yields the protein CASSPGEGQELYEQYF.

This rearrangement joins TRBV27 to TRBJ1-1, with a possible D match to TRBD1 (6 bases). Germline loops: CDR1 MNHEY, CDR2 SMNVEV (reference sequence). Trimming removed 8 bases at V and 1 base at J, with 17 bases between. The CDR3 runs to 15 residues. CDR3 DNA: TGTGCCAGCCAGCGATATAGACAGGAGAACACTGAAGCTTTCTTT. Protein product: CASQRYRQENTEAFF.

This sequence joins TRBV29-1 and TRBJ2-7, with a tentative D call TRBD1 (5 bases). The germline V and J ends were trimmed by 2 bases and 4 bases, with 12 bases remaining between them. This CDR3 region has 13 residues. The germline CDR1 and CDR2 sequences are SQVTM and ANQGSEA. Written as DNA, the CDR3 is TGCAGCGTTGAACGGACAAACCCGTACGAGCAGTACTTC. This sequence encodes CSVERTNPYEQYF.

In nucleotides, the CDR3 is TGTGCCAGCAGCTTGGAGACAGCCCAAGAGACCCAGTACTTC. Translation gives CASSLETAQETQYF. This chain links TRBV5-4 with TRBJ2-5, with D perhaps TRBD1 (5 bases). The CDR3 consists of 14 residues. Germline V CDR1 and CDR2: SGHNT, YYREEE (reference sequence). V lost 0 bases and J lost 1, with 7 bases in between.

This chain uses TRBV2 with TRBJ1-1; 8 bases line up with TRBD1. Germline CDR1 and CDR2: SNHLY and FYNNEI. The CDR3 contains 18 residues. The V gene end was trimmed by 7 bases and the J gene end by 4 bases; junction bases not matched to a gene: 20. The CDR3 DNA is TGTGCCAGCAATCGGATCCGGGACAGGTCAAGAAAGGGCACTGAAGCTTTCTTT. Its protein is CASNRIRDRSRKGTEAFF.

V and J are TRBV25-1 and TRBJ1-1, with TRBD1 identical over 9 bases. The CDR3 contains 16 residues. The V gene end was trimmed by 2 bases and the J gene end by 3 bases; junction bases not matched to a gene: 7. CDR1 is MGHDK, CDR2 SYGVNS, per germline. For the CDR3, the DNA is TGTGCCAGCAGTGAAAGTGGGGGGACAGGGTACACTGAAGCTTTCTTT. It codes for CASSESGGTGYTEAFF.

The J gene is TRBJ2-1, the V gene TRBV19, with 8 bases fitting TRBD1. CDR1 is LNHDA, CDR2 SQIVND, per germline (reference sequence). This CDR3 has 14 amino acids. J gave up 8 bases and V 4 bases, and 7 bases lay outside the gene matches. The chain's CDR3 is CASSTTGGWDEQFF. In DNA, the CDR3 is TGTGCCAGTAGTACCACAGGGGGGTGGGATGAGCAGTTCTTC.

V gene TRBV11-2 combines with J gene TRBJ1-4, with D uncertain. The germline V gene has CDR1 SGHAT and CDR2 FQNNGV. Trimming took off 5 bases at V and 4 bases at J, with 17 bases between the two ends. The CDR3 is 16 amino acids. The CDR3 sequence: CASSPKYGYGNEKLFF. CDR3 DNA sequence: TGTGCCAGCAGCCCGAAATACGGGTACGGTAATGAAAAACTGTTTTTT.

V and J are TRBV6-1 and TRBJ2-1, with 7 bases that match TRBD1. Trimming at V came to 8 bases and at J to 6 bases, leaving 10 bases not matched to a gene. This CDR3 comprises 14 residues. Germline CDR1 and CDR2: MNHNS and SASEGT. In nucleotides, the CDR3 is TGTGCCAGCCTAGGGGGCTTAAGCCCCAATGAGCAGTTCTTC. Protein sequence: CASLGGLSPNEQFF.

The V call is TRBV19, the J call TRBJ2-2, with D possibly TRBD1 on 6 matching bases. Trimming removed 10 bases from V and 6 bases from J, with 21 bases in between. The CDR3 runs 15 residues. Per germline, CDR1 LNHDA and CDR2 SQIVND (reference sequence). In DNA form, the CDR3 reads TGTGCCATCCTCAAACAGGGCAAATTGGCCGGGGAGCTGTTTTTT. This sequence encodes CAILKQGKLAGELFF.

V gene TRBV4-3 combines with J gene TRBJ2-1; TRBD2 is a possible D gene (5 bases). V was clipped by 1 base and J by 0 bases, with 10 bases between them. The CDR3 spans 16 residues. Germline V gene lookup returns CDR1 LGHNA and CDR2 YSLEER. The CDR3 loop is CASSQGTSNSYNEQFF. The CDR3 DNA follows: TGCGCCAGCAGCCAAGGCACTAGTAACTCCTACAATGAGCAGTTCTTC.

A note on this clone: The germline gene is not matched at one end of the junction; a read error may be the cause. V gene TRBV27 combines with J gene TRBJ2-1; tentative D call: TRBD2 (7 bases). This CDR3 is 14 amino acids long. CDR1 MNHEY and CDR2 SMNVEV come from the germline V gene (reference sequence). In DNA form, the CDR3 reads TGTGCCGGCAGTTTAGGGGGGGCATCTAGGGAGCAGTTCTTC. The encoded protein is CAGSLGGASREQFF.

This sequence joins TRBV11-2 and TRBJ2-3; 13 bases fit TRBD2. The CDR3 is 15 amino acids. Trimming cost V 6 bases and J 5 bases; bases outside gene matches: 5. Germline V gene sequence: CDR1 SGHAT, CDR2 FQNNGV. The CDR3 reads CASRWTSGSIDTQYF. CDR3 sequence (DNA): TGTGCCAGCAGGTGGACTAGCGGGAGTATAGATACGCAGTATTTT.